This section outlines one T cell receptor beta chain sequence together with its context. Its matching antigen is unknown. This specimen comes from a study of shared clonotypes between healthy human individuals. Study-wide points: Expectations were that clonotype sharing among donors would be affected by sequencing depth.

Clones were read by immunoSEQ multiplex PCR, and TCRdb kept only the in-frame ones, dropping some. The table records roughly 500,000 clones, roughly 80% of them present only once. The germline V gene encodes CDR1 GTSNPN and CDR2 SVGIG (reference sequence). The CDR3 consists of 15 residues. V was trimmed by 0 bases and J by 1 base, leaving 10 bases between them. V gene TRBV30 combines with J gene TRBJ1-5; no firm D call. Sequenced material: PBMCs. This TCR came from a woman between 35 and 50 years old in good health. Some clones in this sample may be carry-over from other donors' samples. CDR3 loop: CAWSVWRGSNQPQHF. The CDR3 DNA is TGTGCCTGGAGTGTGTGGAGAGGGAGCAATCAGCCCCAGCATTTT.